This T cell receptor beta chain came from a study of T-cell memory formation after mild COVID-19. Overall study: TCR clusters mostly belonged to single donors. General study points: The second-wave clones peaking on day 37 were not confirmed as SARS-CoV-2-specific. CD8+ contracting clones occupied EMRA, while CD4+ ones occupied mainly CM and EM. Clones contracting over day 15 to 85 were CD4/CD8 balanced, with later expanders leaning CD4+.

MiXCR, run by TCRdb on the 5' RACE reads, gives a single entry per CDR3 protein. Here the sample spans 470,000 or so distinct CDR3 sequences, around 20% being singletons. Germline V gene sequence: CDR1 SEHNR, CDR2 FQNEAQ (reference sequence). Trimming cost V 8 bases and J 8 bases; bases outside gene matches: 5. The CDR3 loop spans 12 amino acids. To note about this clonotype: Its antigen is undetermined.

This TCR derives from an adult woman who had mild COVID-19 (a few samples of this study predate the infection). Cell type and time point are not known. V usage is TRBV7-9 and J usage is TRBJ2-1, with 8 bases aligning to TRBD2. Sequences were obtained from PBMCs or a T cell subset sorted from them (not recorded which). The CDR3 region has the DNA TGTGCCAGCGCGGAAGCGGGAGATGAGCAGTTCTTC. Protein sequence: CASAEAGDEQFF. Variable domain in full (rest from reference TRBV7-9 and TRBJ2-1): DTGVSQNPRHKITKRGQNVTFRCDPISEHNRLYWYRQTLGQGPEFLTYFQNEAQLEKSRLLSDRFSAERPKGSFSTLEIQRTEQGDSAMYLCASAEAGDEQFFGPGTRLTVL.